A selection of T cell receptor beta chains follows, all from one sample in a study of T-cell reconstitution after alpha-beta-depleted transplantation in children. One entry per CDR3 protein results from TCRdb running MiXCR on the PCR reads. The sample has about 98,000 distinct CDR3 sequences, around 5.9% seen once. Specimen: PBMCs, mostly from graft donor cells, collected 60 days after TCRalphabeta/CD19-depleted stem cell transplant. These receptor sequences come from a female patient between 2 and 10 years old who had a stem cell transplant for Fanconi anemia, so the T cells may come from the graft donor. The CDR3 runs from the conserved cysteine through the conserved F or W. Each record gives: clone size, V gene, J gene, D gene, CDR3 DNA, CDR3 protein. The D gene is left open where the match is weak. The size of a clone is reported for some rows only, either as once, few or many, or as a class for expanded clones.

size: many
V: TRBV25-1
J: TRBJ2-3
D: TRBD1
DNA: TGTGCCAGCAGTGGAACAGGGGGAAGCACAGATACGCAGTATTTT
CDR3: CASSGTGGSTDTQYF

size: many
V: TRBV7-9
J: TRBJ2-1
D: TRBD1
DNA: TGTGCCAGCAGGGATACAGGGGAAGTGGGAAATGAGCAGTTCTTC
CDR3: CASRDTGEVGNEQFF

size: many
V: TRBV28
J: TRBJ1-6
D: .
DNA: TGTGCCAGCAGTTCCGGGAGCTCCTATAATTCACCCCTCCACTTT
CDR3: CASSSGSSYNSPLHF

size: .
V: TRBV5-1
J: TRBJ2-7
D: TRBD2
DNA: TGCGCCAGCAAACAGACTAGCAGCAAGTACGAGCAGTACTTC
CDR3: CASKQTSSKYEQYF

size: .
V: TRBV7-9
J: TRBJ2-3
D: .
DNA: TGTGCCAGCAGTCAACCCGGGCACCCCTCTTTGACAGATACGCAGTATTTT
CDR3: CASSQPGHPSLTDTQYF

size: few
V: TRBV28
J: TRBJ2-7
D: TRBD1
DNA: TGTGCCAGCAGTTTAATGGCAGGGGGCTCGGAGCAGTACTTC
CDR3: CASSLMAGGSEQYF

size: few
V: TRBV28
J: TRBJ2-7
D: .
DNA: TGTGCCAGCAGTCCGGGACGGGAAAGCTCCTACGAGCAGTACTTC
CDR3: CASSPGRESSYEQYF

size: many
V: TRBV2
J: TRBJ2-4
D: .
DNA: TGTGCCAGCAGGGGGAGGTGGTCGGACATTCAGTACTTC
CDR3: CASRGRWSDIQYF

size: many
V: TRBV3-1
J: TRBJ2-7
D: .
DNA: TGTGCCAGCAGCCAAGTCCCAGGGCCCTACGAGCAGTACTTC
CDR3: CASSQVPGPYEQYF

size: .
V: TRBV19
J: TRBJ2-1
D: TRBD2
DNA: TGTGCCAGTAGTCCGGGACTAGCGTACTACAATGAGCAGTTCTTC
CDR3: CASSPGLAYYNEQFF

size: many
V: TRBV12-3/TRBV12-4
J: TRBJ2-7
D: TRBD1
DNA: TGTGCCAGCAGTAGACAGGGGGGCCCCTACGAGCAGTACTTC
CDR3: CASSRQGGPYEQYF

size: many
V: TRBV15
J: TRBJ1-1
D: .
DNA: TGTGCCACCAGCAGAGATCTCAAGAACACTGAAGCTTTCTTT
CDR3: CATSRDLKNTEAFF

size: many
V: TRBV7-2
J: TRBJ2-7
D: TRBD2
DNA: TGTGCCAGCAGCTTAGAAGGGACTAGCGGGTTTGGGGGGCAGTACTTC
CDR3: CASSLEGTSGFGGQYF

size: few
V: TRBV6-1
J: TRBJ1-4
D: TRBD1
DNA: TGTGCCAGCAGTCCGCCGGGACAGGATAATGAAAAACTGTTTTTT
CDR3: CASSPPGQDNEKLFF

size: .
V: TRBV7-2
J: TRBJ1-2
D: TRBD1
DNA: TGTGCCAGCAGCTTAGAAGACAGGGGGCAAAATGGCTACACCTTC
CDR3: CASSLEDRGQNGYTF

size: many
V: TRBV15
J: TRBJ1-1
D: .
DNA: TGTGCCACCAGCAGAGGGGCGGGTAGAACTGAAGCTTTCTTT
CDR3: CATSRGAGRTEAFF

size: .
V: TRBV11-2
J: TRBJ2-4
D: .
DNA: TGTGCCAGCAGCCCGCTTTCGGGGCCCCGTTTGGGGTCTACTGCCAAAAACATTCAGTACTTC
CDR3: CASSPLSGPRLGSTAKNIQYF

size: few
V: TRBV11-1
J: TRBJ2-1
D: TRBD2
DNA: TGTGCCAGCCAAAGGCGGACTAGCGGGGACAATGAGCAGTTCTTC
CDR3: CASQRRTSGDNEQFF

size: .
V: TRBV5-1
J: TRBJ2-1
D: .
DNA: TGCGCCAGCAGCTTTGCGAATTCCTACAATGAGCAGTTCTTC
CDR3: CASSFANSYNEQFF

size: few
V: TRBV7-8
J: TRBJ1-1
D: .
DNA: TGTGCCAGCAGCTTATATGCGCTCGCTGAAGCTTTCTTT
CDR3: CASSLYALAEAFF

size: many
V: TRBV29-1
J: TRBJ2-7
D: .
DNA: TGCAGCGTTGTCTTATGGGTAGGTTCCTACGAGCAGTACTTC
CDR3: CSVVLWVGSYEQYF

size: .
V: TRBV18
J: TRBJ2-1
D: TRBD2
DNA: TGTGCCAGCTCACCACTCGCGGGAGAGGGGTACAATGAGCAGTTCTTC
CDR3: CASSPLAGEGYNEQFF

size: few
V: TRBV10-3
J: TRBJ2-5
D: .
DNA: TGTGCCATCTCTGAGGAGGGCTCCAAGAGGACCCAGTACTTC
CDR3: CAISEEGSKRTQYF

size: many
V: TRBV5-1
J: TRBJ1-2
D: .
DNA: TGCGCCAGCAGCTTGGACAATAACTATGGCTACACCTTC
CDR3: CASSLDNNYGYTF

size: many
V: TRBV2
J: TRBJ2-1
D: TRBD2
DNA: TGTGCCAGCAGTATTAGGGCGGGAGGGGCTGAGCAGTTCTTC
CDR3: CASSIRAGGAEQFF

size: .
V: TRBV28
J: TRBJ1-6
D: .
DNA: TGTGCCAGCAGTCCCTTCCCGGACAGACGAAATTCACCCCTCCACTTT
CDR3: CASSPFPDRRNSPLHF

size: few
V: TRBV5-8
J: TRBJ2-7
D: .
DNA: TGTGCCAGCAGCTGGGACACCTACGAGCAGTACTTC
CDR3: CASSWDTYEQYF

size: many
V: TRBV3-1
J: TRBJ1-1
D: .
DNA: TGTGCCAGCAGCTTGCCTTGGGGTGCGGCTTTCTTT
CDR3: CASSLPWGAAFF

size: many
V: TRBV12-3/TRBV12-4
J: TRBJ2-6
D: TRBD2
DNA: TGTGCCAGCAGACCCGGGACTAGCATACGGCCAAGGGCCAACGTCCTGACTTTC
CDR3: CASRPGTSIRPRANVLTF

size: many
V: TRBV11-1
J: TRBJ2-6
D: TRBD1
DNA: TGTGCCAGCAGCTTTTCAACTGGGTCAGGGGGCCCCTCTGGGGCCAACGTCCTGACTTTC
CDR3: CASSFSTGSGGPSGANVLTF

size: .
V: TRBV20-1
J: TRBJ1-1
D: .
DNA: TGCAGTGCTAGATTAAGGGACGGCATTGAAGCTTTCTTT
CDR3: CSARLRDGIEAFF

size: few
V: TRBV28
J: TRBJ2-7
D: .
DNA: TGTGCCAGCAGTTTTCCACTCCGAGGTGGCAGGGTGACCTACGAGCAGTACTTC
CDR3: CASSFPLRGGRVTYEQYF